This TCR beta chain was identified in a study of blood T cell repertoires in COVID-19. The wider study: Acute-phase and convalescent COVID-19 samples originated in the United States, Italy and Spain.

The V gene's germline CDR1 is SGDLS and CDR2 YYNGEE. CDR3 size: 13 residues. With 0 bases removed from V and 3 bases from J, the gap between germline ends came to 6 bases. The authors' processing: For nucleated cells, counts were estimated from reference gene primer amplification. The assay was immunoSEQ multiplex PCR, and TCRdb's table has in-frame clones only and misses some. V, J and clone size are taken as reported in that table, and D and trimming were inferred from the DNA itself. The table shows around 190,000 clones, with about 70% occurring only once. This sequence originates from a woman aged 45-65 years with active or convalescent COVID-19. Sequenced material: peripheral blood. The chain combines TRBV9 with TRBJ2-5, with D tentatively TRBD1 (6 bases). The DNA for the CDR3 is TGTGCCAGCAGCGTAGGGACAGAAGAGACCCAGTACTTC. Translation gives CASSVGTEETQYF.